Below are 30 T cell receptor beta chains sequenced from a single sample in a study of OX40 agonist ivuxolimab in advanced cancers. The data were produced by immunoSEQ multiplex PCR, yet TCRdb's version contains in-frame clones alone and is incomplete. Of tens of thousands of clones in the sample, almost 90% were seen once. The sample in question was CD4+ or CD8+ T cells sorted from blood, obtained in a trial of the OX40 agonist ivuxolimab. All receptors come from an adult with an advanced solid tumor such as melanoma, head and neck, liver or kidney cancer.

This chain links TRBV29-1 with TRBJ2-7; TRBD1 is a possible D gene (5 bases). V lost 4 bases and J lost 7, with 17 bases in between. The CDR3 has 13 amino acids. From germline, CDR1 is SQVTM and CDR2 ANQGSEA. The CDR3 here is CSVVMASKGEQYF. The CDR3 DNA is TGCAGCGTTGTTATGGCTTCTAAGGGGGAGCAGTACTTC.

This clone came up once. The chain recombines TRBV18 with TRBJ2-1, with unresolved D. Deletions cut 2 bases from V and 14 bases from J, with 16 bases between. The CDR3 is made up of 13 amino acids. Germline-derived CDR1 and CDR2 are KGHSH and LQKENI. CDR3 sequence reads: CASSPTDPRVEFF. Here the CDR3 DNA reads TGTGCCAGCTCACCAACAGACCCTAGAGTCGAGTTCTTC.

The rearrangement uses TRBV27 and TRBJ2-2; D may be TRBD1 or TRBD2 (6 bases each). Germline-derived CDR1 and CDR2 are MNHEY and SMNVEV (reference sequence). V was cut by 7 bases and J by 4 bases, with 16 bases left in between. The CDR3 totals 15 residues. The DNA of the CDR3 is TGTGCCAGCACCCCCCGGGGGCAAGGCACCGGGGAGCTGTTTTTT. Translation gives CASTPRGQGTGELFF.

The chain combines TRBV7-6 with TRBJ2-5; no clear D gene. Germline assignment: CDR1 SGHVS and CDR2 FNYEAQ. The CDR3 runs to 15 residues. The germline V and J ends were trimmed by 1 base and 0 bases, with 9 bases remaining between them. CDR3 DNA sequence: TGTGCCAGCAGCTTAGAAACACTTCACCAAGAGACCCAGTACTTC. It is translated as CASSLETLHQETQYF.

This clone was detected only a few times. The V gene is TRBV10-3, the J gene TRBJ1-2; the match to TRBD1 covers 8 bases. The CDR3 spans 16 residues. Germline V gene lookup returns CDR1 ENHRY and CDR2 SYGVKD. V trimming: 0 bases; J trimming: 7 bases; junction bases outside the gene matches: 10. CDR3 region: CAISESTGQGPRGYTF. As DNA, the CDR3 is TGTGCCATCAGTGAGTCGACAGGACAGGGCCCTCGTGGCTACACCTTC.

CDR3 residues: CASSIGVPYEQYF. In DNA, the CDR3 is TGTGCCAGTAGTATAGGGGTACCTTACGAGCAGTACTTC. The rearrangement joins TRBV19 to TRBJ2-7, with D unresolved. The V gene's germline CDR1 is LNHDA and CDR2 SQIVND (reference sequence). The CDR3 covers 13 residues. Trimming took off 1 base at V and 4 bases at J, with 8 bases between the two ends.

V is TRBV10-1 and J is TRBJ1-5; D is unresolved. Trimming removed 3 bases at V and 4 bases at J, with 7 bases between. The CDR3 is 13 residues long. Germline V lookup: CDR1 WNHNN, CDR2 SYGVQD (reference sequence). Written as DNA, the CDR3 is TGCGCCAGCAGTGATAGGGAAAATCAGCCCCAGCATTTT. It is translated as CASSDRENQPQHF.

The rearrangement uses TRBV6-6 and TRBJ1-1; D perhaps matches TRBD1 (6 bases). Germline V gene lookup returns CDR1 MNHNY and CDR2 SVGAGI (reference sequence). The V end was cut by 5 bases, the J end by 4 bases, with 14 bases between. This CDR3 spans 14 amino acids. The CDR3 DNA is TGTGCCAGCAGTCCGCAACAGGGAGGCACTGAAGCTTTCTTT. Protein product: CASSPQQGGTEAFF.

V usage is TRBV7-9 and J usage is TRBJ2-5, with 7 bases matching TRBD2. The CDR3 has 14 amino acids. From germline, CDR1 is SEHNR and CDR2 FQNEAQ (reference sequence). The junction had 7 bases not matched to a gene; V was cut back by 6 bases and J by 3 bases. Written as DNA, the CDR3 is TGTGCCAGCAGTTCTCTAGCGGACAAAGAGACCCAGTACTTC. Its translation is CASSSLADKETQYF.

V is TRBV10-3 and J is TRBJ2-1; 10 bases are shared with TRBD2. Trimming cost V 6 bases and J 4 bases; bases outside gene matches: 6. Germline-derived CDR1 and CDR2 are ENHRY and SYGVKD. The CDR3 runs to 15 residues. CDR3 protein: CAISPSSGSYNEQFF. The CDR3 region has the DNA TGTGCCATCAGCCCCTCTAGCGGGAGTTACAATGAGCAGTTCTTC.

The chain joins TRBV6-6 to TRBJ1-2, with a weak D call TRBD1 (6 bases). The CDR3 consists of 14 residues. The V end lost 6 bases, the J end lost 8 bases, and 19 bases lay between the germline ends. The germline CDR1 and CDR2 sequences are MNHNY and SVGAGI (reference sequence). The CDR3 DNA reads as TGTGCCAGCAGCCACGATACACAGGGTCGCGGCTACACCTTC. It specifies CASSHDTQGRGYTF.

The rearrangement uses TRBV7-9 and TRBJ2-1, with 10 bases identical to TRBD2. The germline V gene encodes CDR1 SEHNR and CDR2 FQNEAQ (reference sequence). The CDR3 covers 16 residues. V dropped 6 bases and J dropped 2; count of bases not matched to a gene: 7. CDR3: CASSSTGTSAYNEQFF. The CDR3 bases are TGTGCCAGCAGTTCGACCGGGACTAGCGCCTACAATGAGCAGTTCTTC.

This CDR3 reads CASRKAGGNTGELFF. In nucleotides, the CDR3 is TGTGCCAGCAGGAAGGCAGGGGGGAACACCGGGGAGCTGTTTTTT. This chain connects TRBV2 to TRBJ2-2; 7 bases match TRBD1. The ends lost 6 bases at V and 1 base at J; junction bases unmatched: 5. Germline CDR1 is SNHLY and CDR2 is FYNNEI. This CDR3 has 15 amino acids.

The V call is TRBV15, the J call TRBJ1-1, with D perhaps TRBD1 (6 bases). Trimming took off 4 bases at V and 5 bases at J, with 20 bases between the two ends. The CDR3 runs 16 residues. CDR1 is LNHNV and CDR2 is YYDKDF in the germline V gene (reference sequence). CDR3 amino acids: CATSIDRTGAITEAFF. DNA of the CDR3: TGTGCCACCAGCATAGACAGGACGGGGGCGATAACTGAAGCTTTCTTT.

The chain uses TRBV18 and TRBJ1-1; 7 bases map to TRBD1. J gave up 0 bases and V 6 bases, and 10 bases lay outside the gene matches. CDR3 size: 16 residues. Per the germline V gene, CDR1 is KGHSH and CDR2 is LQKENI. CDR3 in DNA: TGTGCCAGCTCCCTTTGGGACAGCACGATGAACACTGAAGCTTTCTTT. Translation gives CASSLWDSTMNTEAFF. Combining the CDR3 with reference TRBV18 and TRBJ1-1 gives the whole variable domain NAGVMQNPRHLVRRRGQEARLRCSPMKGHSHVYWYRQLPEEGLKFMVYLQKENIIDESGMPKERFSAEFPKEGPSILRIQQVVRGDSAAYFCASSLWDSTMNTEAFFGQGTRLTVV.

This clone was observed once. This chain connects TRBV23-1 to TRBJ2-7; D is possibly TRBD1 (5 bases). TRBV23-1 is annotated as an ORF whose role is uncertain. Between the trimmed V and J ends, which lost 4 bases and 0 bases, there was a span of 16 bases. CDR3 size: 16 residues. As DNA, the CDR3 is TGCGCCAGCAGTCTCCAAATCACAGGTATCTCCTACGAGCAGTACTTC. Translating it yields CASSLQITGISYEQYF.

The DNA of the CDR3 is TGTGCCAGCAGTTCGACAGGGGGACCTCAGCCCCAGCATTTT. Translation: CASSSTGGPQPQHF. The rearrangement links TRBV27 to TRBJ1-5; 9 nucleotides align to TRBD1. Germline trimming cut 4 bases from V and 6 bases from J; bases unmatched to any gene: 4. The germline V gene has CDR1 MNHEY and CDR2 SMNVEV (reference sequence). The CDR3 contains 14 residues.

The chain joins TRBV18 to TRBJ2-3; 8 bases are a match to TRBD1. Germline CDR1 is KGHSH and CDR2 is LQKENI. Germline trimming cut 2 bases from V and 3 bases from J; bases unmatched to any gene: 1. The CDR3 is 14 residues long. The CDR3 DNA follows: TGTGCCAGCTCACCAAACAGGGGGACAGATACGCAGTATTTT. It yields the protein CASSPNRGTDTQYF.

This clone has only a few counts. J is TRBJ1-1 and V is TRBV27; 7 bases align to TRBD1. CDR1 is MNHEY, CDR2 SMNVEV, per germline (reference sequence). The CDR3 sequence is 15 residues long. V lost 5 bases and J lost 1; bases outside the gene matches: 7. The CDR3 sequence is CASSPGQRPNTEAFF. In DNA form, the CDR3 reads TGTGCCAGCAGTCCGGGACAGCGACCGAACACTGAAGCTTTCTTT.

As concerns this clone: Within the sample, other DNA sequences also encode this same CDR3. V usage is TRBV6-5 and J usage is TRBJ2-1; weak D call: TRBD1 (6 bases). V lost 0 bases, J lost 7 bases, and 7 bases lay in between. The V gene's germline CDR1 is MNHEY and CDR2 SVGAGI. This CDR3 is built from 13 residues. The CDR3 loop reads CASSYSGTNEQFF. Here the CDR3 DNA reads TGTGCCAGCAGTTACTCAGGGACAAATGAGCAGTTCTTC.

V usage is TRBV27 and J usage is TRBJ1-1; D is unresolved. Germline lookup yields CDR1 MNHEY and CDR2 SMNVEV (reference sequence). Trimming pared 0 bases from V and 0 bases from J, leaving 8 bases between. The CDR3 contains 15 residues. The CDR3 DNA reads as TGTGCCAGCAGTTTATCGAACAGCATGAACACTGAAGCTTTCTTT. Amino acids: CASSLSNSMNTEAFF.

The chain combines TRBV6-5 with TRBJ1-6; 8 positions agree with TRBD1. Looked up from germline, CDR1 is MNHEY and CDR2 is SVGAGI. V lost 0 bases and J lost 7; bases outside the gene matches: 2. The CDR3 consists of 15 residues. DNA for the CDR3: TGTGCCAGCAGTTACTCTAGGACAGGGAATTCACCCCTCCACTTT. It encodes CASSYSRTGNSPLHF.

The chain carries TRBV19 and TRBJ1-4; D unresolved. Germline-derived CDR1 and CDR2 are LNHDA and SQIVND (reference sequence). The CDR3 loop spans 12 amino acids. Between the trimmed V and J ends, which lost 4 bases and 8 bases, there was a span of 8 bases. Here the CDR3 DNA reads TGTGCCAGTAGTACCACACGGGAAAAACTGTTTTTT. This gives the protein CASSTTREKLFF.

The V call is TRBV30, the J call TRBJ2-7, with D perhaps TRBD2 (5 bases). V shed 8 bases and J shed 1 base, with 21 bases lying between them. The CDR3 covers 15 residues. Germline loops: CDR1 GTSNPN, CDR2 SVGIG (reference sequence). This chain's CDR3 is CAGEWRALNSYEQYF. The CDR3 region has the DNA TGTGCCGGGGAGTGGCGGGCGCTAAATTCCTACGAGCAGTACTTC. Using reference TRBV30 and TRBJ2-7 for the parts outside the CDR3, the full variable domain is SQTIHQWPATLVQPVGSPLSLECTVEGTSNPNLYWYRQAAGRGLQLLFYSVGIGQISSEVPQNLSASRPQDRQFILSSKKLLLSDSGFYLCAGEWRALNSYEQYFGPGTRLTVT.

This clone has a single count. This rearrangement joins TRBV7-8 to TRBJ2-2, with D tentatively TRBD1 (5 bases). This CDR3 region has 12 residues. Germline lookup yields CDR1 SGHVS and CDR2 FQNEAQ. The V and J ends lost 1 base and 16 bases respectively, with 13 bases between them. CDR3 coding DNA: TGTGCCAGCAGCTTAGATTCGACAGTGGGGTTTTTT. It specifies CASSLDSTVGFF.

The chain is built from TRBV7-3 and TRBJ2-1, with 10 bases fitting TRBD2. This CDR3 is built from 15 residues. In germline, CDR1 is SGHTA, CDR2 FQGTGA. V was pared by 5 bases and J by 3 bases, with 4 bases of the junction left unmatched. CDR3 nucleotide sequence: TGTGCCAGCAGCAGGCTAGCGGGAGACTACAATGAGCAGTTCTTC. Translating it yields CASSRLAGDYNEQFF.

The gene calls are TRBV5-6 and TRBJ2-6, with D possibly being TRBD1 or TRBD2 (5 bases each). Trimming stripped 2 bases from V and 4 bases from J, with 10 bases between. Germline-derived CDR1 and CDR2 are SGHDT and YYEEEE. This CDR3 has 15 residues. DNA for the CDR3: TGTGCCAGCAGCTTAGTGGGGACCGGGGCCAACGTCCTGACTTTC. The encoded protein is CASSLVGTGANVLTF.

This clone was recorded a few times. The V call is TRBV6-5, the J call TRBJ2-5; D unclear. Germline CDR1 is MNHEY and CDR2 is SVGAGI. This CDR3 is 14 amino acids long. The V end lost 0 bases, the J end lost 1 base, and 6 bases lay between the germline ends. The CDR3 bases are TGTGCCAGCAGTTACTCTGGGATCCAAGAGACCCAGTACTTC. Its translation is CASSYSGIQETQYF.

The CDR3 is CARSPRPFQETQYF. CDR3 DNA sequence: TGTGCCAGAAGCCCTCGCCCCTTCCAAGAGACCCAGTACTTC. The chain links TRBV5-3 to TRBJ2-5; no clear D gene. TRBV5-3 is given ORF status, its function remaining uncertain. The ends were cut back, 4 bases at V and 1 base at J, with 11 bases in the middle. This CDR3 has 14 residues.

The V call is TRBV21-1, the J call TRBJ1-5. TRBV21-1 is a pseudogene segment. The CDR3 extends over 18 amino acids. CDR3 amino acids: CASSPLGGPPLSNQPQHF. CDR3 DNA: TGTGCCAGCAGCCCCCTCGGCGGCCCTCCGCTGAGCAATCAGCCCCAGCATTTT.